This T cell receptor beta chain was sequenced during a study of blood T cell repertoires in COVID-19. Study background: Spain, Italy and the United States supplied samples that represented acute and convalescent COVID-19. PBMCs, B-cell-depleted T cells, or T cells were the source of the cDNA or gDNA that made up the material.

Original data processing: Amplification with reference gene primers provided the estimates of nucleated cell counts. The repertoire was sequenced with immunoSEQ multiplex PCR; TCRdb's copy has only in-frame clones and lacks some. The V and J calls and the clone size are those of that table, but D and trimming were determined from the DNA. The sample has approximately 280,000 clones; 80% to 90% are singletons. The germline gives CDR1 LNHDA, CDR2 SQIVND (reference sequence). After removal of 2 bases from V and 3 bases from J, the junction contained 6 bases not matched to a gene. The CDR3 totals 17 residues.

The rearrangement links TRBV19 to TRBJ2-1, with 11 bases matching TRBD2. Sequenced sample: peripheral blood. This clonotype was sampled from a woman aged 70 to 79 with acute or convalescent COVID-19. This chain's CDR3 is CASSIRLAGRNYNEQFF. As DNA, the CDR3 is TGTGCCAGTAGTATACGACTAGCGGGGAGAAACTACAATGAGCAGTTCTTC. Full variable domain (missing parts from reference TRBV19 and TRBJ2-1): DGGITQSPKYLFRKEGQNVTLSCEQNLNHDAMYWYRQDPGQGLRLIYYSQIVNDFQKGDIAEGYSVSREKKESFPLTVTSAQKNPTAFYLCASSIRLAGRNYNEQFFGPGTRLTVL.